A selection of T cell receptor beta chains follows, all from one sample in a study of blood T cells in healthy people across ages. One entry per CDR3 protein results from TCRdb running MiXCR on the 5' RACE reads. In the table there are about 290,000 distinct CDR3 sequences, 25% to 30% of which are singletons. The source material was blood. Receptors originate from a woman between 70 and 85 years old in good health. CDR3s include the opening cysteine and the closing phenylalanine or tryptophan. The order of the fields is clone size, V gene, D gene, J gene, CDR3 DNA, CDR3 protein. The D gene is left open where the match is weak. Size tells how often a clone was seen (once, few, many) or the class of an expanded clone, and some rows leave it out.

>NA|TRBV9|NA|TRBJ2-7
TGTGCCAGCAGCGTAGGTTTCCGGGGCGAGCAGTACTTC
CASSVGFRGEQYF
>few|TRBV4-1|NA|TRBJ1-2
TGCGCCAGCAGTGACCTTTATGTGGGGCGCAACTATGGCTACACCTTC
CASSDLYVGRNYGYTF
>many|TRBV12-3/TRBV12-4|NA|TRBJ1-5
TGTGCCAGCAGTGTAAGAACAGATAGCAATCAGCCCCAGCATTTT
CASSVRTDSNQPQHF
>once|TRBV4-1|NA|TRBJ2-2
TGCGCCAGCAGCCAAGATAGCCTCACCGGGGAGCTGTTTTTT
CASSQDSLTGELFF
>few|TRBV7-2|TRBD1|TRBJ2-1
TGTGCCAGCAGCTTATTCGGGACAGGGGGCGGGAATGAGCAGTTCTTC
CASSLFGTGGGNEQFF
>few|TRBV28|NA|TRBJ1-1
TGTGCCAGCAGTTCTCCAGGCCTGAACACTGAAGCTTTCTTT
CASSSPGLNTEAFF
>NA|TRBV11-2|NA|TRBJ1-4
TGTGCCAGCAGCGAAGGACCGGGGGGCGGTGAAAAACTGTTTTTT
CASSEGPGGGEKLFF
>many|TRBV7-2|NA|TRBJ2-5
TGTGCCAGCAGCTTAACCCGTAATAGGGAGACCCAGTACTTC
CASSLTRNRETQYF
>few|TRBV10-2|NA|TRBJ2-7
TGCGCCAGCAGTGGGGCCTCCTACGAGCAGTACTTC
CASSGASYEQYF
>few|TRBV29-1|TRBD1|TRBJ1-1
TGCAGCGTTGTCCCTCAAACGCTCAGGGGGCCTGCTTTCTTT
CSVVPQTLRGPAFF
>few|TRBV29-1|TRBD1|TRBJ2-1
TGCAGCGGAGGGGTGGGGACAGGGGACAATGAGCAGTTCTTC
CSGGVGTGDNEQFF
>NA|TRBV7-2|NA|TRBJ2-1
TGTGCCAGCCGGCTTCGGGAGACCTACAATGAGCAGTTCTTC
CASRLRETYNEQFF
>NA|TRBV12-3/TRBV12-4|NA|TRBJ1-1
TGTGCCAGCAGTTTTAGGAACACTGAAGCTTTCTTT
CASSFRNTEAFF
>NA|TRBV2|NA|TRBJ2-5
TGTGCCAGCAGTGAAGGGGGCCCCATGGGGGAGACCCAGTACTTC
CASSEGGPMGETQYF
>NA|TRBV10-3|NA|TRBJ2-1
TGTGCCATCAGTGATAGTGGGAATGAGCAGTTCTTC
CAISDSGNEQFF
>few|TRBV29-1|TRBD2|TRBJ2-1
TGCAGCGCACAGCGGGATTACAATGAGCAGTTCTTC
CSAQRDYNEQFF
>once|TRBV6-6|NA|TRBJ1-5
TGTGCCAGCAGTTCCCCCGGAGAGGGCCAGCCCCAGCATTTT
CASSSPGEGQPQHF
>few|TRBV6-6|TRBD1|TRBJ1-1
TGTGCCAGCAGCTTGACGGACAGGAGGGGAGCTTTCTTT
CASSLTDRRGAFF
>NA|TRBV12-3/TRBV12-4|TRBD2|TRBJ2-1
TGTGCCAGCAGTTTACGGGCTAGCGGGGAATACAATGTGCAGTTCTTC
CASSLRASGEYNVQFF
>NA|TRBV3-1|TRBD1|TRBJ1-3
TGTGCCAGCAGCCGTACCACAGGGGTCTCTGGAAACACCATATATTTT
CASSRTTGVSGNTIYF
>NA|TRBV3-1|NA|TRBJ1-2
TGTGCCAGCAGCCATTTGAGGGAAGTTAACTATGGCTACACCTTC
CASSHLREVNYGYTF
>few|TRBV12-3/TRBV12-4|NA|TRBJ2-5
TGTGCCAGCAGTTTATCCAGGGCGGAGACCCAGTACTTC
CASSLSRAETQYF
>NA|TRBV20-1|NA|TRBJ2-1
TGCAGTGCAGAGGGTAGACGCTCCTACAATGAGCAGTTCTTC
CSAEGRRSYNEQFF
>few|TRBV7-9|NA|TRBJ2-3
TGTGCCAGCAGCTTTTCAACGCGAGCAGATACGCAGTATTTT
CASSFSTRADTQYF
>NA|TRBV29-1|NA|TRBJ2-1
TGCAGCGTTGGAGGCACCTTGGGTGAGCAGTTCTTC
CSVGGTLGEQFF